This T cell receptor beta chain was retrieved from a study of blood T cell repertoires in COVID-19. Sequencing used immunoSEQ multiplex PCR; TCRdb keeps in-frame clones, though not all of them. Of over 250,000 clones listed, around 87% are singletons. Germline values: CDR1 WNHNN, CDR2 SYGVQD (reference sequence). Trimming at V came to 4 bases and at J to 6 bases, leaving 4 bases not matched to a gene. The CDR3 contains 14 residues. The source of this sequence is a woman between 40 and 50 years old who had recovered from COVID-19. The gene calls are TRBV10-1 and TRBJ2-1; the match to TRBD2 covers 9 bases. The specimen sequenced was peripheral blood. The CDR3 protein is CASSGGAGGNEQFF. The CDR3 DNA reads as TGCGCCAGCAGTGGAGGAGCGGGGGGCAATGAGCAGTTCTTC.